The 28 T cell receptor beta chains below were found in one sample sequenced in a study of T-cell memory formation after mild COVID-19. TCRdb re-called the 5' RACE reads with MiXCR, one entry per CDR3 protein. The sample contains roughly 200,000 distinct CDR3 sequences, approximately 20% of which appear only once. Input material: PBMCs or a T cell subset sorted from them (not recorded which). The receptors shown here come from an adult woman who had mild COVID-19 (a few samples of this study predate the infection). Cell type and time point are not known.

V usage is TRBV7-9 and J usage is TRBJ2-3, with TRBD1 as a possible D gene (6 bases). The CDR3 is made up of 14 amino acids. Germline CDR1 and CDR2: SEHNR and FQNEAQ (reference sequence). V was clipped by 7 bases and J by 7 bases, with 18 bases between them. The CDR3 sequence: CASMGTPDANTQYF. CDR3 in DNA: TGTGCCAGCATGGGGACACCCGACGCAAATACGCAGTATTTT.

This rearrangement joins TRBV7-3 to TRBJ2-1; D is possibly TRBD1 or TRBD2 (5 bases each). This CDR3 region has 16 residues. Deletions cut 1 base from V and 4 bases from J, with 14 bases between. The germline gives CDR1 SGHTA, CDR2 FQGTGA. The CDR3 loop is CASSLIGTLSYNEQFF. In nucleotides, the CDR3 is TGTGCCAGCAGCTTAATTGGGACGCTAAGTTACAATGAGCAGTTCTTC.

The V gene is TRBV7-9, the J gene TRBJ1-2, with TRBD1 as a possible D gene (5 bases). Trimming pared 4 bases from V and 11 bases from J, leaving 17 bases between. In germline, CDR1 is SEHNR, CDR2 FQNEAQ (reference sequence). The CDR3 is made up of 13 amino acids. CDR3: CASSSSGGVWYTF. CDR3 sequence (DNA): TGTGCCAGCAGCTCCTCGGGGGGAGTCTGGTACACCTTC.

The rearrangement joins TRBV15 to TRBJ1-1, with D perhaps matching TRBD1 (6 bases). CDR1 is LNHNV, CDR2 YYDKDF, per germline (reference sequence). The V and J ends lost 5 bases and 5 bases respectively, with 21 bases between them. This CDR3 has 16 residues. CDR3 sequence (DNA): TGTGCCACCAGCCCCGGGACATCCCTCCAGAGGACTGAAGCTTTCTTT. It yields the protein CATSPGTSLQRTEAFF.

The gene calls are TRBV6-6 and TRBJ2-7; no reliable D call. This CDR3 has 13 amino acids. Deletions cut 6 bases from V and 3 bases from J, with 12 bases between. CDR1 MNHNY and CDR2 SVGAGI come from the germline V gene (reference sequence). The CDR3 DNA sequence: TGTGCCAGCAGCCTCAGTAGAAACTACGAGCAGTACTTC. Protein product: CASSLSRNYEQYF.

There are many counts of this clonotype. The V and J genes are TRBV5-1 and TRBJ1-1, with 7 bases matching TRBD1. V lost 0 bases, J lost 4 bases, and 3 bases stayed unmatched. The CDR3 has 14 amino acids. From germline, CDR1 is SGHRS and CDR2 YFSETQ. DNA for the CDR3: TGCGCCAGCAGCTTGGCCTCAGGGGGCACTGAAGCTTTCTTT. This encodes CASSLASGGTEAFF.

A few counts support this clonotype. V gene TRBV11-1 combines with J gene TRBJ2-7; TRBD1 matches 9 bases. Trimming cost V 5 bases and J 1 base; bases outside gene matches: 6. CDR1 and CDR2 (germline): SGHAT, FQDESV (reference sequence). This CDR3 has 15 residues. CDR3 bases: TGTGCCAGCAGCCTACCCGGGACAGGGTCCTACGAGCAGTACTTC. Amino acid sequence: CASSLPGTGSYEQYF.

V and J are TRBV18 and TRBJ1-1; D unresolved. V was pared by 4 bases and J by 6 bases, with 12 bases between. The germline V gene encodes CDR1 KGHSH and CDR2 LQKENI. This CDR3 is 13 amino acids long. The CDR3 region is CASSRSQNSEAFF. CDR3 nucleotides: TGTGCCAGCTCACGTTCCCAAAATTCTGAAGCTTTCTTT.

Here the CDR3 reads CASSSPFSGRRTEAFF. In DNA form, the CDR3 reads TGTGCCAGCAGCAGCCCCTTCTCGGGGAGGAGGACTGAAGCTTTCTTT. The chain joins TRBV7-2 to TRBJ1-1; D gene uncertain. Germline CDR1 reads SGHTA; CDR2 reads FQGNSA. This CDR3 contains 16 residues. The V gene lost 5 bases and the J gene lost 5 bases, with 21 bases spanning the gap.

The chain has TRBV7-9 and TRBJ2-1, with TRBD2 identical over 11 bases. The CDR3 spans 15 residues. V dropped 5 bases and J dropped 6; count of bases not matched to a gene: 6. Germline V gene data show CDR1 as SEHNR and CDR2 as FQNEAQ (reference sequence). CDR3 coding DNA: TGTGCCAGCAGCCTTGGACTAGCGGGCTCCAATGAGCAGTTCTTC. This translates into CASSLGLAGSNEQFF.

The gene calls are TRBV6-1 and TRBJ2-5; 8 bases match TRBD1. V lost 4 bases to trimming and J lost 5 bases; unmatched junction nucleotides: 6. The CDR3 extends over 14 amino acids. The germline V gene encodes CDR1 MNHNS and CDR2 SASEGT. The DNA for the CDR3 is TGTGCCAGCAGTGTAGGGGACAGGCTGGAGACCCAGTACTTC. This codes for CASSVGDRLETQYF.

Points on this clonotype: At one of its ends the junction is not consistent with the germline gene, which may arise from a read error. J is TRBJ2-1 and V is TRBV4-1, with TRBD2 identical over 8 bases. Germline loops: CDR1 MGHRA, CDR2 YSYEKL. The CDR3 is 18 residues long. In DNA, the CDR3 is TGCGCCAGCAGCCAAGATCAGAGGAGCGGGGGCCCATACAGTGAGCAGTTCTTC. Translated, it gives CASSQDQRSGGPYSEQFF.

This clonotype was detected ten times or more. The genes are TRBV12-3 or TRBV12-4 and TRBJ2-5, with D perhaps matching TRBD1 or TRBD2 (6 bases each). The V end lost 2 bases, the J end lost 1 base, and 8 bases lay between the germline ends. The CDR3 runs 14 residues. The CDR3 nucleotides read TGTGCCAGCAGTTTAAGGGGGGCCCAAGAGACCCAGTACTTC. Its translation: CASSLRGAQETQYF.

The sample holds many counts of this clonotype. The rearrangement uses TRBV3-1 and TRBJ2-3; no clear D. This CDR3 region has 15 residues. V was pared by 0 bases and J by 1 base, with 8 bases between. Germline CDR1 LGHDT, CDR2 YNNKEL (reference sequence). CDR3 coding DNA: TGTGCCAGCAGCCAAGATCAATCGCGCACAGATACGCAGTATTTT. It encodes CASSQDQSRTDTQYF.

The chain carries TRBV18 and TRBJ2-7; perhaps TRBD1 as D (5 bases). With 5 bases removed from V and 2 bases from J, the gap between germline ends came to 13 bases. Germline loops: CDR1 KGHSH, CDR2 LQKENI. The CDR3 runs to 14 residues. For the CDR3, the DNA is TGTGCCAGCTCATCCAGGGATGGCACCTACGAGCAGTACTTC. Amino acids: CASSSRDGTYEQYF.

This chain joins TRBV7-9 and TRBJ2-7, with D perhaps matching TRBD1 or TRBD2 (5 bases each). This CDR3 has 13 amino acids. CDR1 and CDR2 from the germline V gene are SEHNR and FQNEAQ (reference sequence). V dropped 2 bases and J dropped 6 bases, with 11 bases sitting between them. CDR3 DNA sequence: TGTGCCAGCAGCTTATTTGAGGGGCTCGAGCAGTACTTC. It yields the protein CASSLFEGLEQYF.

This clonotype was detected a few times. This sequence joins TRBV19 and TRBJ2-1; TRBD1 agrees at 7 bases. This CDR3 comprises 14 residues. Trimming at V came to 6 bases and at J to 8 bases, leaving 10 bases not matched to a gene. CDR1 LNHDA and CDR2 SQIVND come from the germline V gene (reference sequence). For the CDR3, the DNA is TGTGCCAGTAGGGGGACAGAAGGGAGCGATGAGCAGTTCTTC. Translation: CASRGTEGSDEQFF.

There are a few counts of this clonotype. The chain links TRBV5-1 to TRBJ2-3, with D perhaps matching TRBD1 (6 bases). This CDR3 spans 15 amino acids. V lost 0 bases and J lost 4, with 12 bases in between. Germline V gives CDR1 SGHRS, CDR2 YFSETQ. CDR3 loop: CASSLAGQIADTQYF. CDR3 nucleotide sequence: TGCGCCAGCAGCTTGGCCGGACAGATAGCAGATACGCAGTATTTT.

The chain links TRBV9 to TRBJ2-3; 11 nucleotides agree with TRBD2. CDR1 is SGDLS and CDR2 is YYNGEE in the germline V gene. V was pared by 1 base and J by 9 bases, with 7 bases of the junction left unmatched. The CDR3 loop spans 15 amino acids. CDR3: CASSVSFSGRATQYF. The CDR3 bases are TGTGCCAGCAGCGTAAGTTTTAGCGGGAGGGCCACGCAGTATTTT.

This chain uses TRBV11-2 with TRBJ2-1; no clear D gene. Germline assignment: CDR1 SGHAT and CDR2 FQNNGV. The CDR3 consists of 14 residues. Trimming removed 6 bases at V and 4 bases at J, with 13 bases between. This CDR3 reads CASRPISGYNEQFF. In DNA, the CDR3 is TGTGCCAGCAGGCCTATATCTGGGTACAATGAGCAGTTCTTC. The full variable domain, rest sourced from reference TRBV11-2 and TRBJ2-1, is EAGVAQSPRYKIIEKRQSVAFWCNPISGHATLYWYQQILGQGPKLLIQFQNNGVVDDSQLPKDRFSAERLKGVDSTLKIQPAKLEDSAVYLCASRPISGYNEQFFGPGTRLTVL.

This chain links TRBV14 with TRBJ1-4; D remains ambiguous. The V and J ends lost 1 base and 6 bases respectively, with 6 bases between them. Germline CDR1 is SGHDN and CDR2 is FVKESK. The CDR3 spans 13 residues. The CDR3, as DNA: TGTGCCAGCAGCCAAGTCCCCTATGAAAAACTGTTTTTT. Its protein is CASSQVPYEKLFF.

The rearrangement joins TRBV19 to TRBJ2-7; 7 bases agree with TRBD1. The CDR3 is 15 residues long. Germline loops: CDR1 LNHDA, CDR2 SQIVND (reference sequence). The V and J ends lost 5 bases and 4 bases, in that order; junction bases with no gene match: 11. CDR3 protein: CASSALLTGKYEQYF. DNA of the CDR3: TGTGCCAGTAGTGCCCTCCTGACAGGGAAGTACGAGCAGTACTTC.

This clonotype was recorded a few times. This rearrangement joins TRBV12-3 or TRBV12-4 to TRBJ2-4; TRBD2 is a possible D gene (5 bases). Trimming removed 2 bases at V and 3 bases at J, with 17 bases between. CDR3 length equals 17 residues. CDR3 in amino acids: CASSLRSGRADKNIQYF. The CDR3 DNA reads TGTGCCAGCAGTTTAAGGTCGGGAAGGGCGGACAAAAACATTCAGTACTTC.

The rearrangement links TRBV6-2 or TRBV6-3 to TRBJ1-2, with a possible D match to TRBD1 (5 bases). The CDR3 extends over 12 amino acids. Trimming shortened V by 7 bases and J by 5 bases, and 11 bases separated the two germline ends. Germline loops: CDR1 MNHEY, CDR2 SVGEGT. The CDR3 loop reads CASNGRAYGYTF. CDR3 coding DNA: TGTGCCAGCAATGGCAGGGCGTATGGCTACACCTTC.

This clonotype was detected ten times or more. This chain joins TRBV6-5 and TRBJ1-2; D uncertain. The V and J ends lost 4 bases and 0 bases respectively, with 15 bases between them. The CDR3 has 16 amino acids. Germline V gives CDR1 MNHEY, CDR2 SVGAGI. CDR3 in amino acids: CASSSPSDATNYGYTF. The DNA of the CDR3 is TGTGCCAGCAGTTCCCCCTCCGACGCAACTAACTATGGCTACACCTTC.

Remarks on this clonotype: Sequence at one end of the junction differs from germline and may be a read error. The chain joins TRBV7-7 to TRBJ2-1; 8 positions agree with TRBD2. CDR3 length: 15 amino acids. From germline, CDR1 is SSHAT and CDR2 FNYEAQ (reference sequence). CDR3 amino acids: CASTPFSGTYNEQFF. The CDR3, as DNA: TGTGCTAGCACCCCCTTTAGCGGGACCTACAATGAGCAGTTCTTC.

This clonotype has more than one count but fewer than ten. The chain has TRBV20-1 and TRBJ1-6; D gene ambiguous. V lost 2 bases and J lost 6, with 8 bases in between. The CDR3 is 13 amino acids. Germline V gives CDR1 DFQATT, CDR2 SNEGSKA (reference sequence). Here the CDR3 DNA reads TGCAGTGCTAGAATAGGGCTTAATTCACCCCTCCACTTT. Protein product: CSARIGLNSPLHF.

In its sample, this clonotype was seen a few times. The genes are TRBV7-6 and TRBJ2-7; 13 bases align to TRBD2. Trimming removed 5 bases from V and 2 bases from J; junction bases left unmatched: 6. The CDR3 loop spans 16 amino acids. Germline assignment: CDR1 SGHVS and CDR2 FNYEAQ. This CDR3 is CASSETSGGITYEQYF. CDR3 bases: TGTGCCAGCAGCGAGACTAGCGGGGGGATAACCTACGAGCAGTACTTC.